This is a list of T cell receptor beta chains from one sample in a study of T cell repertoires in cytomegalovirus infection. TCRdb reprocessed the reads via MiXCR and lists one record per CDR3 protein. The sample contains about 260,000 distinct CDR3 sequences, roughly 13% of which appear only once. The sequenced sample consisted of PBMCs. The receptor source for this set is a human donor in good health (CMV status not recorded). Some clones in this sample may be carry-over from other donors' samples. CDR3s include the opening cysteine and the closing phenylalanine or tryptophan. Each record gives: V gene, J gene, CDR3 protein.

TRBV7-3	TRBJ2-3	CASSTWGDSTDTQYF
TRBV7-2	TRBJ2-7	CASYPGGPGEQYF
TRBV19	TRBJ1-5	CAGGRGSQPQHF
TRBV7-8	TRBJ2-3	CASSLSHRDGIGTDTQYF
TRBV14	TRBJ2-1	CASSQGPRYNEQFF
TRBV7-2	TRBJ1-1	CASSRTGTEAFF
TRBV7-9	TRBJ1-1	CASSPGQGRAFF
TRBV5-1	TRBJ2-3	CASSLRAGEQHTQYF
TRBV2	TRBJ2-5	CASSEALDRYRETQYF
TRBV11-2	TRBJ1-5	CASSFRGDQPQHF
TRBV27	TRBJ1-1	CASNLRRGRTEAFF
TRBV7-9	TRBJ1-6	CASSPEGKSPLHF
TRBV7-6	TRBJ1-2	CASSLAGQGSGYTF
TRBV2	TRBJ2-7	CASGAGPHEQYF
TRBV2	TRBJ2-3	CASRRAPTGEDTQYF
TRBV6-2/TRBV6-3	TRBJ2-2	CASSPSLTGELFF
TRBV12-3/TRBV12-4	TRBJ2-1	CASSKTFGEDDEQFF
TRBV20-1	TRBJ1-5	CSAKQDRERNQPQHF
TRBV6-4	TRBJ2-3	CASSDDTSTDTQYF
TRBV7-2	TRBJ1-1	CASSIRDNTEAFF
TRBV3-1	TRBJ2-5	CASSLHGLAGTGTQYF
TRBV10-3	TRBJ2-7	CAMASNVYEQYF